This TCR beta chain was identified during a study of shared clonotypes between healthy human individuals (dated by TCRdb to about 2020). Some background on the complete study: The cohort comprised two women and a few men aged 18 to 49 years. Per donor, three plates each were used for CD4 naive and CD4 memory, two for CD8 naive, and one for CD8 memory. To estimate repertoire size and how much clonotypes are shared between individuals, the study performed deep sequencing of blood TCR repertoires from 4 to 6 healthy adults. Libraries were prepared and TCR repertoires were sequenced by different laboratories using diverse techniques, in order to increase sequencing depth and limit assay-specific biases. Leukapheresis yielded between about 0.9 and 10 billion PBMCs per donor. General findings and caveats noted by the study authors: Compared with non-shared clonotypes, the clonotypes found in all four sorted-subset donors had higher generation probabilities. The genetic and exposure-history diversity represented was limited by the small number of donors. Naive subsets generally had larger estimated clonotype richness than memory subsets. Pairwise subsampling led to the expectation that sequencing depth would affect the degree of clonotype sharing among donors. Roughly 5% of naive CD4, 3.5% of naive CD8, 2.3% of memory CD4, and approximately 0.39% of memory CD8 clonotypes were shared across several donors. Rarefaction of sorted-subset datasets indicated incomplete sequencing despite the large sequencing depth. Sampling was limited to blood, and TCR repertoires in tissue likely differ from TCR repertoires in blood.

With regard to this clone: Its antigen is currently not known. It has no much larger one-base neighbor in the sample; base qualities were not kept.

The donors were healthy, HIV-negative adults with no recently reported acute infections or vaccinations. Only Caucasian adults living in Nashville, Tennessee, USA were represented among the donors. CD4+ T cells were enriched through magnetic negative selection, after which naive cells were positively selected on CD45RA and the remaining negative fraction served as the memory subset. After blood collection by leukapheresis, PBMCs were isolated using Ficoll-Histopaque density gradient centrifugation and then cryopreserved in the vapor phase of liquid nitrogen. Analytical flow cytometry was used to check the purity and quantity of each magnetically sorted T cell population. Each sorted fraction had its genomic DNA isolated and then quantified by UV absorbance on a Nanodrop 2000c. Using the deep immunoSEQ assay, multiplex PCR amplified TCR CDR3 regions from genomic DNA. Extracted genomic DNA from each cell subset was spread evenly across all wells of several immunoSEQ 96-well plates, with each plate serving as a replicate. For sorted subsets, roughly 200 ng of genomic DNA, equivalent to roughly 33,000 T cell genomes, went into each replicate PCR. Purified libraries were quantified with a Qubit 3.0 fluorometer, sized on a Bioanalyzer 2100, and re-quantified with the KAPA Library Quantification kit. Every immunoSEQ 96-well plate was sequenced on a separate single-read 150-cycle Illumina NextSeq 550 flow cell. The authors' pipeline ran thus. Because only junctional sequences without quality scores were contained in the immunoSEQ output, filtering matching that applied to full-length reads could not be performed. To assign V/J genes and CDR3, sequences were annotated using PyIR, a Python wrapper for IgBLAST v1.9, with IMGT germline references. Reads were removed for weak V/J assignments (E-value above 1e-6), missing CDR3, stop codons, out-of-frame junctions, or ambiguous translated residues. V3J clonotypes were defined as sequences sharing an identical inferred V gene, J gene, and CDR3 amino acid sequence. Percentage overlap between repertoires was calculated by dividing the number of shared unique clonotypes by the size of the smaller repertoire. Richness of each repertoire was evaluated using RTK rarefaction, the Chao1 estimator, and Recon v2.1 estimates of unobserved clonotypes. Generation probabilities were computed with OLGA for all TCRbeta clonotypes obtained by the gDNA method from several donors. What TCRdb holds here is the immuneACCESS table cut down to in-frame rearrangements. Part of the clones is not present; checked against another copy, under half of the missing clones reflect an unresolved V gene, and the others are unexplained. The V and J calls and clone size were taken over from that table, and D and trimming were inferred from the DNA. The sample table contains 950,000 to 1,300,000 clones; only one count was recorded for about 75% of them. Approximately 1.5% of the sample lies in the top ten.

This TCR was recovered from a man between 18 and 29 years old in good health. Specimen: memory CD4+ T cells sorted from blood. The cell subset or site label here, explained by the study, means: CD45RA-negative fraction.

The DNA is TGTGCCATCAGTGAGTCCGGGTGGGGCTACACCTTC. It translates to CAISESGWGYTF. This chain is built from TRBV10-3 and TRBJ1-2, with the D gene not confidently named. CDR1 is given as ENHRY and CDR2 as SYGVKD, both from the germline V gene. Including cysteine and phenylalanine, the CDR3 has 12 amino acids. Only the CDR3 DNA stays, 36 bases, in frame from base 1. V loses 0 bases of germline sequence and J loses 8 bases, and the interval between the two ends is 7 bases.